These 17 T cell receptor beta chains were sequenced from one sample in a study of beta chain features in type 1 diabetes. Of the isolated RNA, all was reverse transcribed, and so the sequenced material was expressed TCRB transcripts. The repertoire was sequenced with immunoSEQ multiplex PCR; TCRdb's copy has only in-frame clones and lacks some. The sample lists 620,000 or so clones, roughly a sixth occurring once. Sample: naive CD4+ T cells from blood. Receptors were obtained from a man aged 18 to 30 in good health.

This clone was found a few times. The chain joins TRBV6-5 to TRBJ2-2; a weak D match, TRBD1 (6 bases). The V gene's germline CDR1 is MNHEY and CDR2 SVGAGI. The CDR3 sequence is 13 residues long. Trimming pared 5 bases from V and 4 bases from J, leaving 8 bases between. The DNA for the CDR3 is TGTGCCAGCAGTAAACAGGGCACCGGGGAGCTGTTTTTT. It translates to CASSKQGTGELFF.

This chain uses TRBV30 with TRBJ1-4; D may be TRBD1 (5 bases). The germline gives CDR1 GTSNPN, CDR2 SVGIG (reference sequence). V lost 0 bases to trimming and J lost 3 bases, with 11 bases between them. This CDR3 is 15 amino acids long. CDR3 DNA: TGTGCCTGGAGTGTTCGAGGGGTTGCTAATGAAAAACTGTTTTTT. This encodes CAWSVRGVANEKLFF. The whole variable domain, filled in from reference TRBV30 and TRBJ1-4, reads SQTIHQWPATLVQPVGSPLSLECTVEGTSNPNLYWYRQAAGRGLQLLFYSVGIGQISSEVPQNLSASRPQDRQFILSSKKLLLSDSGFYLCAWSVRGVANEKLFFGSGTQLSVL.

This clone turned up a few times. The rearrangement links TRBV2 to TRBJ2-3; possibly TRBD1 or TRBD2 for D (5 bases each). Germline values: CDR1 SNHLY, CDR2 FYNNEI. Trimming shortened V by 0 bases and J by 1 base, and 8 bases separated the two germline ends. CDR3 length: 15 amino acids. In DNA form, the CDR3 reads TGTGCCAGCAGTGAAGCGGGGGTAGGCACAGATACGCAGTATTTT. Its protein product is CASSEAGVGTDTQYF.

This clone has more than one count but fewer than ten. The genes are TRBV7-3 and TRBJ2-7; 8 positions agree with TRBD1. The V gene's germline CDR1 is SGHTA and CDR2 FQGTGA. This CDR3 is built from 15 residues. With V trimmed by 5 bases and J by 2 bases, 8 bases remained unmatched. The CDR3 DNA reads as TGTGCCAGCAGCCCTCAGGCCAGGGGGCCCTACGAGCAGTACTTC. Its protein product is CASSPQARGPYEQYF.

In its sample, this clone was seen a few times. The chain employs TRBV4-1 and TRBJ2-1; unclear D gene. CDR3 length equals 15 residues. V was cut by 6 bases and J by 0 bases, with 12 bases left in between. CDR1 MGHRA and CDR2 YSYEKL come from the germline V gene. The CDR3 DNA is TGCGCCAGCAGGAGGACCCCGAGCTCCTACAATGAGCAGTTCTTC. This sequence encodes CASRRTPSSYNEQFF.

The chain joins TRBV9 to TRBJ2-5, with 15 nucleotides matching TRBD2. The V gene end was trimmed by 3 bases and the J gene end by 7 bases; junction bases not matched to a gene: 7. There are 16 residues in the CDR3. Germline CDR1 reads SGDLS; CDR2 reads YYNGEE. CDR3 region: CASSASGLAGGGTQYF. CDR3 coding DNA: TGTGCCAGCAGCGCCTCCGGACTAGCGGGAGGGGGGACCCAGTACTTC.

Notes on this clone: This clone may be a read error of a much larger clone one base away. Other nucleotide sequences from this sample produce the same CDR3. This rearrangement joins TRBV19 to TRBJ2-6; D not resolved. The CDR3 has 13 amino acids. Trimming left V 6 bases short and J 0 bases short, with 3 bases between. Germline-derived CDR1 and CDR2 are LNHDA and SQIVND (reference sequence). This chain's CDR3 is CASRSSGANVLTF. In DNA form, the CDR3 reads TGTGCCAGTAGGTCCTCTGGGGCCAACGTCCTGACTTTC.

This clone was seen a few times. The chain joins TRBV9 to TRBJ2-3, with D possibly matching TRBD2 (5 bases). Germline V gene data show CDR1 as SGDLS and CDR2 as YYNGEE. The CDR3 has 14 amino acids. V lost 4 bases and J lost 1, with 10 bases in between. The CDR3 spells CASSPDWGTDTQYF. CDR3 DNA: TGTGCCAGCAGCCCGGACTGGGGCACAGATACGCAGTATTTT.

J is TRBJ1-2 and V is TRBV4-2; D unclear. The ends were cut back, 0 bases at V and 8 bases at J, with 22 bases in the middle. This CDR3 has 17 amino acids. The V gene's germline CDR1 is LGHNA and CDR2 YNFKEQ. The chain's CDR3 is CASSQDLAGRPIWGYTF. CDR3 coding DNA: TGTGCCAGCAGCCAAGATCTGGCGGGCCGACCTATCTGGGGCTACACCTTC.

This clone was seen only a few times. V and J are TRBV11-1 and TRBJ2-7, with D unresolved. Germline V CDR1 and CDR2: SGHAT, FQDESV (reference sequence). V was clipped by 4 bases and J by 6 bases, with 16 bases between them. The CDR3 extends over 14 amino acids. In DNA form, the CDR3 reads TGTGCCAGCAGCTCAAGAAAAATCGGCTCCGAGCAGTACTTC. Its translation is CASSSRKIGSEQYF.

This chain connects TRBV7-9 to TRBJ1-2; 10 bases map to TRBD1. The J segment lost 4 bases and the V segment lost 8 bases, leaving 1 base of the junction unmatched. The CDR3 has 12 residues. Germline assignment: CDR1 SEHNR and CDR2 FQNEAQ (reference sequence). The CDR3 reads CASGTGAYGYTF. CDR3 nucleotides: TGTGCCAGCGGGACAGGGGCCTATGGCTACACCTTC.

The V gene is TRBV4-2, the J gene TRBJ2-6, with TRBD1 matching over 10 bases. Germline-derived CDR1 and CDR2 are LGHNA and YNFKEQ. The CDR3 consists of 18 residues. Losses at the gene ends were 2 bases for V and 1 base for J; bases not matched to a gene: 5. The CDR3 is CASSQTGQGRSGANVLTF. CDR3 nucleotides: TGTGCCAGCAGCCAAACGGGACAGGGGAGGTCTGGGGCCAACGTCCTGACTTTC.

This CDR3 is CASRTGLMNTEAFF. The CDR3 DNA is TGTGCCAGCAGAACAGGCCTGATGAACACTGAAGCTTTCTTT. This rearrangement joins TRBV25-1 to TRBJ1-1; D is perhaps TRBD1 (5 bases). The germline gives CDR1 MGHDK, CDR2 SYGVNS. This CDR3 is built from 14 residues. With 6 bases removed from V and 0 bases from J, the gap between germline ends came to 11 bases.

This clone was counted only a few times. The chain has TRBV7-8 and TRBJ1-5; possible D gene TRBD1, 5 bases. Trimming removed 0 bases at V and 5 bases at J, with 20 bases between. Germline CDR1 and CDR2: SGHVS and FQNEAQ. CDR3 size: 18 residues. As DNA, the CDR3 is TGTGCCAGCAGCTTAGCCGGGGGGTCATACGCCGGGGATCAGCCCCAGCATTTT. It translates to CASSLAGGSYAGDQPQHF.

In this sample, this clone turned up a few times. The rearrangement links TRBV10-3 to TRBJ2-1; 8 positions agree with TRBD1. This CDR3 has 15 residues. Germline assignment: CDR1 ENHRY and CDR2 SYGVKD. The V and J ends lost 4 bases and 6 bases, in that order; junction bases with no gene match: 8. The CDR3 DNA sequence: TGTGCCATCAGTGTTCGCGGACAGGGTGGCAATGAGCAGTTCTTC. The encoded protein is CAISVRGQGGNEQFF.

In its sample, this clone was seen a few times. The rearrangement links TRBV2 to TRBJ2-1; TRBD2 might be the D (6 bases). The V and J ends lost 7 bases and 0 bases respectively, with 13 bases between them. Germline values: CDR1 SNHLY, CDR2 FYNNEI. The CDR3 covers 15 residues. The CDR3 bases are TGTGCCAGCACCAGGACTACGAGCTCCTACAATGAGCAGTTCTTC. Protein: CASTRTTSSYNEQFF.

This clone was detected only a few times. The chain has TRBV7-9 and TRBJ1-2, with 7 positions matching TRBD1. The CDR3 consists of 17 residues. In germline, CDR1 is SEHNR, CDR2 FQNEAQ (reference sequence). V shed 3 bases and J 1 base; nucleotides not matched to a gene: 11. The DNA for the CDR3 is TGTGCCAGCAGCTTCAGGGGGGGCGGCCCCCTTAACTATGGCTACACCTTC. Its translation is CASSFRGGGPLNYGYTF.